One and the same sample provided the 29 T cell receptor beta chains below, sequenced in a study of early T cells in non-severe SARS-CoV-2 infection. Using its own MiXCR run on the 5' RACE reads, TCRdb lists one record per CDR3 protein. In the table there are roughly 29,000 distinct CDR3 sequences, 6% of which are singletons. The sample was whole blood, taken at baseline. The receptors were gathered from an adult who was a healthcare worker with PCR-confirmed SARS-CoV-2 infection or an uninfected control (not recorded which).

The sample holds many counts of this clonotype. The V gene is TRBV4-2, the J gene TRBJ2-7; 8 nucleotides agree with TRBD2. Losses at the gene ends were 0 bases for V and 2 bases for J; bases not matched to a gene: 3. The CDR3 contains 15 residues. The germline V gene has CDR1 LGHNA and CDR2 YNFKEQ. The CDR3 nucleotides read TGTGCCAGCAGCCAAGATATTAGCGGGACCTACGAGCAGTACTTC. This translates into CASSQDISGTYEQYF.

The sample holds a few counts of this clonotype. The V and J genes are TRBV12-3 or TRBV12-4 and TRBJ1-1; D remains ambiguous. The CDR3 length is 12 residues. The V gene lost 8 bases and the J gene lost 7 bases, with 14 bases spanning the gap. CDR3 loop: CASGRENGEAFF. In nucleotides, the CDR3 is TGTGCCAGCGGAAGGGAAAACGGTGAAGCTTTCTTT.

This clonotype was counted at least ten times. The gene calls are TRBV30 and TRBJ1-1; TRBD1 matches at 7 bases. Germline V CDR1 and CDR2: GTSNPN, SVGIG (reference sequence). The length of the CDR3 is 14 residues. The junction had 5 bases not matched to a gene; V was cut back by 2 bases and J by 2 bases. The CDR3, as DNA: TGTGCCTGGAGTACCGGGACAGCAAACACTGAAGCTTTCTTT. It translates to CAWSTGTANTEAFF.

This clonotype has ten or more counts. The chain recombines TRBV6-2 or TRBV6-3 with TRBJ1-5; D possibly corresponds to TRBD1 (5 bases). Per the germline V gene, CDR1 is MNHEY and CDR2 is SVGEGT. This CDR3 region has 14 residues. The V end lost 8 bases, the J end lost 7 bases, and 18 bases lay between the germline ends. The CDR3 nucleotides are TGTGCCAGCGCTAATGGGGGTTTTAAGCAGCCCCAGCATTTT. Protein: CASANGGFKQPQHF.

This clonotype was counted ten times or more. The chain carries TRBV7-2 and TRBJ2-1; D call uncertain. CDR1 is SGHTA and CDR2 is FQGNSA in the germline V gene. The ends were cut back, 5 bases at V and 7 bases at J, with 9 bases in the middle. The CDR3 covers 12 residues. CDR3 DNA: TGTGCCAGCAGCGCGTATACAAATGAGCAGTTCTTC. Protein sequence: CASSAYTNEQFF.

This clonotype was counted many times. The chain carries TRBV20-1 and TRBJ1-5; 12 positions match TRBD1. The germline V gene has CDR1 DFQATT and CDR2 SNEGSKA (reference sequence). With V trimmed by 5 bases and J by 3 bases, 11 bases remained unmatched. The CDR3 is made up of 17 amino acids. CDR3 coding DNA: TGCAGTGCTCGGGCCGGGACAGGGGGCTTATTCAATCAGCCCCAGCATTTT. Translation: CSARAGTGGLFNQPQHF.

Many counts were recorded for this clonotype. This rearrangement joins TRBV20-1 to TRBJ2-7; 7 bases match TRBD1. The length of the CDR3 is 15 residues. Trimming took 6 bases from V and 2 from J; bases not matched to a gene: 13. Germline CDR1 and CDR2: DFQATT and SNEGSKA (reference sequence). CDR3 nucleotides: TGCAGTGCCCCTTCCGGGACAGAGACGACCTACGAGCAGTACTTC. It translates to CSAPSGTETTYEQYF.

This clonotype has a count of ten or more. The chain couples TRBV9 to TRBJ2-1; 7 nucleotides align to TRBD2. V dropped 4 bases and J dropped 0; count of bases not matched to a gene: 19. Germline CDR1 reads SGDLS; CDR2 reads YYNGEE. The CDR3 totals 20 residues. The CDR3 DNA follows: TGTGCCAGCAGCCTGGGAGGGACTTCTCATGACCTCAGCTCCTACAATGAGCAGTTCTTC. Translating gives CASSLGGTSHDLSSYNEQFF.

In this sample, this clonotype turned up many times. The chain links TRBV7-2 to TRBJ2-3; D call uncertain. There are 11 residues in the CDR3. V was cut by 2 bases and J by 4 bases, with 1 base left in between. Germline-derived CDR1 and CDR2 are SGHTA and FQGNSA. Here the CDR3 reads CASSLPDTQYF. In DNA form, the CDR3 reads TGTGCCAGCAGCTTACCAGATACGCAGTATTTT.

This clonotype has a count of ten or more. DNA of the CDR3: TGTGCCAGCAGCTCGCCACTAGAAGCCAAAAACATTCAGTACTTC. The encoded protein is CASSSPLEAKNIQYF. The chain links TRBV5-4 to TRBJ2-4, with D maybe TRBD2 (5 bases). The germline V gene encodes CDR1 SGHNT and CDR2 YYREEE (reference sequence). The germline V and J ends were trimmed by 3 bases and 0 bases, with 10 bases remaining between them. The CDR3 sequence is 15 residues long.

This clonotype was counted at least ten times. This chain joins TRBV15 and TRBJ2-2; D may be TRBD1 (6 bases). Germline V gene data show CDR1 as LNHNV and CDR2 as YYDKDF (reference sequence). There are 14 residues in the CDR3. V dropped 5 bases and J dropped 4 bases, with 11 bases sitting between them. The CDR3 protein is CATSFRGGTGELFF. The CDR3 nucleotides read TGTGCCACCAGCTTTAGAGGGGGCACCGGGGAGCTGTTTTTT.

At least ten counts were recorded for this clonotype. The V gene is TRBV6-2 or TRBV6-3, the J gene TRBJ2-7; 7 bases agree with TRBD2. This CDR3 is 14 amino acids long. Germline lookup yields CDR1 MNHEY and CDR2 SVGEGT. The J segment lost 5 bases and the V segment lost 2 bases, leaving 6 bases of the junction unmatched. DNA of the CDR3: TGTGCCAGCAGTTACGGGGGGAGGGCCCACGAGCAGTACTTC. As protein: CASSYGGRAHEQYF.

This clonotype was seen repeatedly, ten times or more. This chain links TRBV27 with TRBJ1-5; 11 bases map to TRBD1. The CDR3 spans 16 residues. From germline, CDR1 is MNHEY and CDR2 SMNVEV (reference sequence). V shed 6 bases, J shed 2 bases, and the junction held 6 bases outside the gene matches. The CDR3 sequence is CASSRGTGGGNQPQHF. CDR3 in DNA: TGTGCCAGCAGCCGGGGGACAGGGGGAGGCAATCAGCCCCAGCATTTT.

This clonotype was found many times. V usage is TRBV20-1 and J usage is TRBJ2-1; 7 nucleotides align to TRBD2. From germline, CDR1 is DFQATT and CDR2 SNEGSKA (reference sequence). V gave up 1 base and J gave up 5 bases; unmatched junction bases: 11. The CDR3 has 16 residues. The CDR3 DNA reads TGCAGTGCTAGAGGGCGCGGGAGTATTTTGGACAATGAGCAGTTCTTC. Translating it yields CSARGRGSILDNEQFF.

In this sample, this clonotype is large. The V gene is TRBV19, the J gene TRBJ1-5; D is possibly TRBD1 (5 bases). This CDR3 region has 14 residues. V was clipped by 6 bases and J by 6 bases, with 15 bases between them. CDR1 LNHDA and CDR2 SQIVND come from the germline V gene (reference sequence). CDR3 sequence (DNA): TGTGCCAGTAGAACTCAAGGAGGGGTTCAGCCCCAGCATTTT. It translates to CASRTQGGVQPQHF.

This clonotype has a count of ten or more. V gene TRBV12-3 or TRBV12-4 combines with J gene TRBJ2-3; weak D call: TRBD1 (6 bases). Trimming cost V 6 bases and J 3 bases, with 10 bases left between them. The length of the CDR3 is 13 residues. CDR3 nucleotides: TGTGCCAGCAGCGCTACAGGGACAGATACGCAGTATTTT. Its protein product is CASSATGTDTQYF.

The chain combines TRBV3-1 with TRBJ2-5; D might be TRBD1 or TRBD2, each matching 5 bases. The V end lost 1 base, the J end lost 2 bases, and 17 bases lay between the germline ends. The CDR3 runs to 17 residues. Per the germline V gene, CDR1 is LGHDT and CDR2 is YNNKEL (reference sequence). The CDR3 reads CASSQGFGTPIQETQYF. CDR3 in DNA: TGTGCCAGCAGCCAAGGGTTCGGGACGCCAATTCAAGAGACCCAGTACTTC.

This clonotype was observed at least ten times. J is TRBJ2-7 and V is TRBV28, with TRBD2 matching over 7 bases. Per germline, CDR1 MDHEN and CDR2 SYDVKM. This CDR3 is 13 amino acids long. J gave up 3 bases and V 8 bases, and 7 bases lay outside the gene matches. The CDR3 sequence is CASRPGGLYEQYF. CDR3 DNA sequence: TGTGCCAGCCGTCCGGGAGGCCTCTACGAGCAGTACTTC.

This clonotype occurred many times. This chain uses TRBV7-9 with TRBJ2-3, with 12 bases matching TRBD2. The CDR3 loop spans 19 amino acids. Germline trimming cut 5 bases from V and 7 bases from J; bases unmatched to any gene: 19. Germline V gene lookup returns CDR1 SEHNR and CDR2 FQNEAQ (reference sequence). The CDR3 loop reads CASSPGPSGRAGRIYTQYF. CDR3 nucleotides: TGTGCCAGCAGCCCCGGTCCTAGCGGGAGGGCCGGTAGAATATATACGCAGTATTTT.

V is TRBV2 and J is TRBJ2-3; 11 bases line up with TRBD2. The V and J ends lost 6 bases and 3 bases, in that order; junction bases with no gene match: 8. The germline gives CDR1 SNHLY, CDR2 FYNNEI. CDR3 length equals 16 residues. CDR3: CASRGTSGGVTDTQYF. The CDR3 DNA is TGTGCCAGCAGGGGTACTAGCGGGGGCGTAACAGATACGCAGTATTTT.

The chain employs TRBV7-9 and TRBJ2-6; 8 nucleotides align to TRBD1. CDR1 SEHNR and CDR2 FQNEAQ come from the germline V gene (reference sequence). V lost 5 bases and J lost 1; bases outside the gene matches: 7. The CDR3 length is 17 residues. CDR3 nucleotide sequence: TGTGCCAGCAGCAACGGACAGGGCCTGTCTGGGGCCAACGTCCTGACTTTC. It codes for CASSNGQGLSGANVLTF.

This clonotype was found many times. The J gene is TRBJ2-3, the V gene TRBV6-4, with D perhaps TRBD2 (5 bases). Germline V CDR1 and CDR2: MRHNA, SNTAGT. V dropped 3 bases and J dropped 8 bases, with 15 bases sitting between them. CDR3 size: 14 residues. Here the CDR3 DNA reads TGTGCCAGCAGTGAAGGTCGGGAACCCTTTACGCAGTATTTT. The encoded protein is CASSEGREPFTQYF.

This clonotype was recorded many times. This CDR3 reads CSVAWETQYF. The CDR3 coding sequence is TGCAGCGTTGCCTGGGAGACCCAGTACTTC. The chain couples TRBV29-1 to TRBJ2-5, with unresolved D. CDR1 is SQVTM, CDR2 ANQGSEA, per germline. V was cut by 4 bases and J by 5 bases, with 5 bases left in between. The CDR3 is made up of 10 amino acids.

This clonotype has a handful of counts. This rearrangement joins TRBV3-1 to TRBJ2-2; TRBD2 aligns across 7 bases. CDR3 length equals 16 residues. V lost 0 bases and J lost 2; bases outside the gene matches: 3. Germline loops: CDR1 LGHDT, CDR2 YNNKEL (reference sequence). CDR3 loop: CASSQEGGVNTGELFF. CDR3 in DNA: TGTGCCAGCAGCCAAGAGGGAGGGGTCAACACCGGGGAGCTGTTTTTT.

J is TRBJ2-7 and V is TRBV19; D gene uncertain. Trimming removed 5 bases from V and 0 bases from J, with 11 bases in between. CDR3 length equals 14 residues. Germline V gives CDR1 LNHDA, CDR2 SQIVND (reference sequence). The CDR3 region has the DNA TGTGCCAGTAGTCAGGAACTTACCTCCTACGAGCAGTACTTC. Translated, it gives CASSQELTSYEQYF.

This clonotype was detected ten times or more. The gene calls are TRBV29-1 and TRBJ2-7, with D possibly TRBD1 on 6 matching bases. The CDR3 consists of 14 residues. Germline CDR1 reads SQVTM; CDR2 reads ANQGSEA. Deletions cut 0 bases from V and 5 bases from J, with 14 bases between. The CDR3 loop reads CSVEDTGQPNEQYF. The CDR3 DNA reads TGCAGCGTTGAAGATACAGGACAGCCCAACGAGCAGTACTTC.

This clonotype is medium-sized by share. The chain recombines TRBV18 with TRBJ2-1; the match to TRBD1 covers 12 bases. Germline CDR1 KGHSH, CDR2 LQKENI. The CDR3 length is 18 residues. V was pared by 1 base and J by 5 bases, with 9 bases of the junction left unmatched. CDR3 nucleotide sequence: TGTGCCAGCTCACCACGGTCCCCGGGACAGGGGGCCCACAATGAGCAGTTCTTC. Translating gives CASSPRSPGQGAHNEQFF.

This clonotype was observed at least ten times. This rearrangement joins TRBV28 to TRBJ1-2; 7 nucleotides agree with TRBD1. V was pared by 6 bases and J by 0 bases, with 4 bases of the junction left unmatched. Germline CDR1 MDHEN, CDR2 SYDVKM. CDR3 length equals 14 residues. The CDR3 bases are TGTGCCAGCAGATTCGACAGGGCTAACTATGGCTACACCTTC. Amino acid sequence: CASRFDRANYGYTF.

This clonotype has a count of ten or more. The rearrangement joins TRBV7-2 to TRBJ2-7; no clear D. Trimming pared 5 bases from V and 0 bases from J, leaving 11 bases between. Germline CDR1 reads SGHTA; CDR2 reads FQGNSA. The CDR3 extends over 14 amino acids. The CDR3 loop is CASSPDETSYEQYF. CDR3 DNA: TGTGCCAGCAGCCCTGATGAGACCTCCTACGAGCAGTACTTC.